The clone carrying this TCR beta chain came up a few times. What it binds is unknown. This entry is derived from a study of identical twins. The CDR3 extends over 15 amino acids. Germline CDR1 MGHRA, CDR2 YSYEKL. The germline V and J ends were trimmed by 4 bases and 5 bases, with 17 bases remaining between them. TCRdb processed the 5' RACE reads anew with MiXCR; each CDR3 protein has one entry. The sample lists 1,800,000 or so distinct CDR3 sequences, about 31% occurring once. Whole-study results and caveats: Insertions were reduced in abundant cord blood beta clonotypes but not in memory repertoires.

Sequenced: cord blood. The chain carries TRBV4-1 and TRBJ1-2; D remains ambiguous. The sequence derives from a newborn girl in good health. For the CDR3, the DNA is TGCGCCAGCAGCCTACTGCCCCTCCGAGAGTATGGCTACACCTTC. Its protein is CASSLLPLREYGYTF.